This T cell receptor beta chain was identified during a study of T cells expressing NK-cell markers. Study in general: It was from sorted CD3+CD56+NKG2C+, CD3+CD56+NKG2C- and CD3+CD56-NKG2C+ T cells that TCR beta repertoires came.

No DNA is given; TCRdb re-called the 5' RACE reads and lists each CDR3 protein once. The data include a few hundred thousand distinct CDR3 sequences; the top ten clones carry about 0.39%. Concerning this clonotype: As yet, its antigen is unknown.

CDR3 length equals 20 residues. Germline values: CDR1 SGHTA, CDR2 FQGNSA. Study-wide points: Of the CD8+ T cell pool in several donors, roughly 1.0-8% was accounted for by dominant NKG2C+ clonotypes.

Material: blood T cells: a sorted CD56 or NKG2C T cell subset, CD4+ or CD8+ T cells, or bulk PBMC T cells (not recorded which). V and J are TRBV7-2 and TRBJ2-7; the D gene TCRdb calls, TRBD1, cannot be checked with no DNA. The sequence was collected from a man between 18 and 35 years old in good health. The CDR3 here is CASSPRGGRRGPPSSYEQYF.